A single sample gave rise to the 14 T cell receptor beta chains below, sequenced in a study of T cell repertoires in cytomegalovirus infection. These TCRs' antigens remain unknown. TCRdb fed the reads into MiXCR, producing one record per CDR3 protein. Of approximately 260,000 distinct CDR3 sequences listed, around 20% were seen once; the top ten hold roughly a fifth. Sequencing was performed on cultured PBMCs, taken from culture after CMV antigen stimulation. Receptors were obtained from a human donor in good health (CMV status not recorded). Some clones in this sample may be carry-over from other donors' samples.

This clonotype was detected ten times or more. This rearrangement joins TRBV7-9 to TRBJ2-1, with unresolved D. The CDR3 length is 11 residues. V was clipped by 10 bases and J by 5 bases, with 9 bases between them. Germline V lookup: CDR1 SEHNR, CDR2 FQNEAQ (reference sequence). The CDR3 DNA follows: TGTGCCACAAACATACACAATGAGCAGTTCTTC. It translates to CATNIHNEQFF.

The table lists this clonotype with a few counts. This sequence joins TRBV7-2 and TRBJ2-5; D not resolved. Germline CDR1 reads SGHTA; CDR2 reads FQGNSA. This CDR3 has 14 residues. V lost 1 base and J lost 2, with 8 bases in between. CDR3 in amino acids: CASSLVFNQETQYF. CDR3 coding DNA: TGTGCCAGCAGCTTAGTATTTAATCAAGAGACCCAGTACTTC.

A few counts support this clonotype. The chain links TRBV6-5 to TRBJ1-1; 8 nucleotides match TRBD1. Germline loops: CDR1 MNHEY, CDR2 SVGAGI. V lost 10 bases to trimming and J lost 10 bases; unmatched junction nucleotides: 14. CDR3 length equals 13 residues. The CDR3 loop reads CAISSLTGEVAFF. In DNA form, the CDR3 reads TGTGCCATCTCTAGCCTGACAGGGGAGGTAGCTTTCTTT.

In this sample, this clonotype turned up many times. The genes are TRBV7-2 and TRBJ1-1; the D gene is possibly TRBD1 (5 bases). The CDR3 consists of 15 residues. Germline V gene sequence: CDR1 SGHTA, CDR2 FQGNSA. Trimming pared 7 bases from V and 0 bases from J, leaving 15 bases between. CDR3: CASKFSTGLNTEAFF. The CDR3 region has the DNA TGTGCCAGCAAATTCTCGACGGGACTGAACACTGAAGCTTTCTTT.

Only a few counts were recorded for this clonotype. CDR3 protein: CSAVTSGSSGETQYF. The CDR3 DNA is TGCAGTGCTGTGACTAGCGGGAGCTCGGGAGAGACCCAGTACTTC. The V call is TRBV20-1, the J call TRBJ2-5, with 12 nucleotides matching TRBD2. CDR3 length: 15 residues. V was clipped by 5 bases and J by 4 bases; unmatched bases: 8. Germline CDR1 is DFQATT and CDR2 is SNEGSKA (reference sequence).

The chain has TRBV6-1 and TRBJ2-4, with 12 bases identical to TRBD2. V was pared by 2 bases and J by 6 bases, with 8 bases of the junction left unmatched. This CDR3 is built from 17 residues. Germline V gene data show CDR1 as MNHNS and CDR2 as SASEGT. This CDR3 is CASSERRRTSGVNIQYF. The CDR3 region has the DNA TGTGCCAGCAGTGAAAGAAGGCGGACTAGCGGGGTAAACATTCAGTACTTC.

This clonotype was seen more than once but under ten times. The V call is TRBV3-1, the J call TRBJ2-5; 10 positions match TRBD2. Germline assignment: CDR1 LGHDT and CDR2 YNNKEL (reference sequence). Unmatched junction bases numbered 4, after V lost 5 bases and J lost 7 bases. This CDR3 comprises 13 residues. The CDR3 bases are TGTGCCAGCAGCATAGCGGGAGGCGGGACCCAGTACTTC. Its translation is CASSIAGGGTQYF.

The CDR3 bases are TGTGCCAGCAGCCCCCCCGACAGGGATGATGAAGCTTTCTTT. Protein product: CASSPPDRDDEAFF. The genes are TRBV11-3 and TRBJ1-1, with TRBD1 identical over 7 bases. This CDR3 has 14 residues. The V segment lost 5 bases and the J segment 7 bases; nucleotides outside the gene matches: 10. Germline V CDR1 and CDR2: SGHNT, YENEEA.

The chain joins TRBV9 to TRBJ2-1; D not certain. Trimming removed 0 bases at V and 6 bases at J, with 10 bases between. The CDR3 is made up of 14 amino acids. Germline V lookup: CDR1 SGDLS, CDR2 YYNGEE. For the CDR3, the DNA is TGTGCCAGCAGCGTAGCTACTGCCTCCAATGAGCAGTTCTTC. It translates to CASSVATASNEQFF.

This clonotype was recorded at least ten times. The chain combines TRBV7-2 with TRBJ2-1, with 9 bases aligning to TRBD2. The CDR3 is 20 residues long. J gave up 0 bases and V 5 bases, and 17 bases lay outside the gene matches. The V gene's germline CDR1 is SGHTA and CDR2 FQGNSA. In nucleotides, the CDR3 is TGTGCCAGCAGCCTCTATGGCGGGAGGGGGCGATTTAGCTCCTACAATGAGCAGTTCTTC. Translating gives CASSLYGGRGRFSSYNEQFF.

This clonotype has only a few counts. This rearrangement joins TRBV4-3 to TRBJ2-7; D gene unclear. Germline V gene sequence: CDR1 LGHNA, CDR2 YSLEER. CDR3 size: 14 residues. V was cut by 1 base and J by 2 bases, with 9 bases left in between. The CDR3 protein is CASSQGLLAYEQYV. In nucleotides, the CDR3 is TGCGCCAGCAGCCAAGGACTCCTAGCCTACGAGCAGTACGTC.

The sample holds many counts of this clonotype. The J gene is TRBJ2-1, the V gene TRBV7-6, with D tentatively TRBD1 or TRBD2 (6 bases each). The V gene lost 2 bases and the J gene lost 5 bases, with 19 bases spanning the gap. This CDR3 is 17 amino acids long. The germline CDR1 and CDR2 sequences are SGHVS and FNYEAQ. The CDR3 bases are TGTGCCAGCAGCTTACGCCCGGGGGCGGGGAATAACAATGAGCAGTTCTTC. Its protein is CASSLRPGAGNNNEQFF.

The chain is built from TRBV29-1 and TRBJ2-1, with a possible D match to TRBD2 (6 bases). The length of the CDR3 is 12 residues. V dropped 6 bases and J dropped 8 bases, with 14 bases sitting between them. Germline V gene data show CDR1 as SQVTM and CDR2 as ANQGSEA. The CDR3 sequence is CSVGGAGDEQFF. The CDR3 DNA sequence: TGCAGCGTCGGGGGTGCAGGCGATGAGCAGTTCTTC.

The V and J genes are TRBV28 and TRBJ1-5; the match to TRBD1 covers 8 bases. Germline V lookup: CDR1 MDHEN, CDR2 SYDVKM. V was clipped by 4 bases and J by 5 bases; unmatched bases: 7. The CDR3 is made up of 15 amino acids. The CDR3 region is CASSSGGQGDQPQHF. CDR3 bases: TGTGCCAGCAGTTCAGGTGGACAGGGAGATCAGCCCCAGCATTTT.